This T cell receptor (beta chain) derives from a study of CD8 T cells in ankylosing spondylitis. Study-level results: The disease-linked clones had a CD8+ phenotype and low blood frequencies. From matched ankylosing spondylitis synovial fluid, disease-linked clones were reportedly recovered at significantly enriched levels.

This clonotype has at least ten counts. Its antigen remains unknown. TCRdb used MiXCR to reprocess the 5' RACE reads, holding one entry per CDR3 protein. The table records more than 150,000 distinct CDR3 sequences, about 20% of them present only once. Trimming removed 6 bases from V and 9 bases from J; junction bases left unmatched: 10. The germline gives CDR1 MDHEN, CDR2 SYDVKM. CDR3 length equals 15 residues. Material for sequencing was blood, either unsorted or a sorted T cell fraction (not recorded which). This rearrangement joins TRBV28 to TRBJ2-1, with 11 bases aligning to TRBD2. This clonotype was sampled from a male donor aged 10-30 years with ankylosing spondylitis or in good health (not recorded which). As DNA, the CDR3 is TGTGCCAGCAGGCAAGGACTAGCGGGTCTCAGTGAGCAGTTCTTC. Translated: CASRQGLAGLSEQFF.